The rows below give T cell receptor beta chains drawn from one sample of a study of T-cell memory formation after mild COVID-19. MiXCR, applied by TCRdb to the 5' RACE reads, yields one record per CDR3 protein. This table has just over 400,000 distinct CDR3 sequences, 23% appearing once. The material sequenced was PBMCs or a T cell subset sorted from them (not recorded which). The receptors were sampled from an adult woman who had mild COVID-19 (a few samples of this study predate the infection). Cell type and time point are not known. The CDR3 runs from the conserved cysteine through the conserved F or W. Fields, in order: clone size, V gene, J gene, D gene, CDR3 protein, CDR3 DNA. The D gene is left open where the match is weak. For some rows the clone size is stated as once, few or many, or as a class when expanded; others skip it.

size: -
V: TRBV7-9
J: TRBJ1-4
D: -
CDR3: CASSADSHNEKLFF
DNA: TGTGCCAGCAGCGCGGACAGCCATAATGAAAAACTGTTTTTT

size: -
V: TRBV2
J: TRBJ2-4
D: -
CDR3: CASSVLMGGDIQYF
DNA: TGTGCCAGCAGTGTCTTGATGGGGGGTGACATTCAGTACTTC

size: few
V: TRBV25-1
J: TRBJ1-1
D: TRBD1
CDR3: CASSETTGVIGAFF
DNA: TGTGCCAGCAGTGAGACGACAGGGGTTATAGGAGCTTTCTTT

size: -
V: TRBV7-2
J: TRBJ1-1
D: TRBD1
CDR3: CASRGGRNTEAFF
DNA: TGTGCCAGCAGAGGGGGCAGGAACACTGAAGCTTTCTTT

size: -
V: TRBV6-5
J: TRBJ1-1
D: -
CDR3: CASSYSVQMNTEAFF
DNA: TGTGCCAGCAGTTACTCGGTGCAGATGAACACTGAAGCTTTCTTT

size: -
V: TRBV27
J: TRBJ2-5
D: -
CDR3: CASSAHRDHTLETQYF
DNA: TGTGCCAGCAGTGCGCACCGGGACCATACCCTGGAGACCCAGTACTTC

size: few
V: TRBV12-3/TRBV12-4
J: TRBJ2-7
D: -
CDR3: CASSIEAAYEQYF
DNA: TGTGCCAGCAGCATTGAGGCGGCCTACGAGCAGTACTTC

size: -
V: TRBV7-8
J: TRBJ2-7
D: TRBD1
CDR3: CASSLPGTGDGEQYF
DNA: TGTGCCAGCAGCTTACCCGGGACAGGGGACGGCGAGCAGTACTTC

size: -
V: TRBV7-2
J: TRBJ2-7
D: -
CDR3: CASSLGWRDEQYF
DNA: TGTGCCAGCAGCTTAGGGTGGAGGGACGAGCAGTACTTC

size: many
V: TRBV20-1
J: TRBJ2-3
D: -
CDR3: CSAPRTTTLTSTDTQYF
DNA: TGCAGTGCTCCTAGAACCACGACATTGACTAGCACAGATACGCAGTATTTT

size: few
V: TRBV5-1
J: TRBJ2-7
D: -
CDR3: CASSLVGYSYEQYF
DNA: TGCGCCAGCAGCTTGGTTGGTTACTCCTACGAGCAGTACTTC

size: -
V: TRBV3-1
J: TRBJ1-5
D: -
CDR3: CASSHRRGGGSTQHF
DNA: TGTGCCAGCAGCCATCGCCGGGGAGGGGGATCGACCCAGCATTTT

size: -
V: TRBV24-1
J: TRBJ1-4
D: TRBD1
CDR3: CATSEAGGPNEKLFF
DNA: TGTGCCACCAGTGAGGCAGGGGGACCAAATGAAAAACTGTTTTTT

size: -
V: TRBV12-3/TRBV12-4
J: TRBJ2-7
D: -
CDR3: CASSLVSGSPYEQYF
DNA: TGTGCCAGCAGTTTGGTTAGCGGAAGTCCCTACGAGCAGTACTTC

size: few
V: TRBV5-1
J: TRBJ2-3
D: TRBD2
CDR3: CASSRLGEGPGDTQYF
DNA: TGCGCCAGCAGCCGTTTGGGGGAGGGCCCTGGAGATACGCAGTATTTT

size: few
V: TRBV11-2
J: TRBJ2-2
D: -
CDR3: CASSFRSIGELFF
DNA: TGTGCCAGCAGCTTTAGATCGATTGGGGAGCTGTTTTTT

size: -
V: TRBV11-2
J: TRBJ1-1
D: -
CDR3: CASSLGGARPTEAFF
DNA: TGTGCCAGCAGCTTAGGAGGGGCGAGGCCCACTGAAGCTTTCTTT

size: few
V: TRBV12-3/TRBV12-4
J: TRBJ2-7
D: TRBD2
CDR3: CASTPQAGGSYEQYF
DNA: TGTGCCAGCACCCCACAAGCGGGAGGCTCCTACGAGCAGTACTTC

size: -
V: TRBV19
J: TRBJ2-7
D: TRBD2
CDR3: CASKDRLAGLYEQYF
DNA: TGTGCCAGTAAGGACCGACTAGCGGGACTCTACGAGCAGTACTTC

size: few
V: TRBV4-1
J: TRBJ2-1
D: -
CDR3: CASRKTAANEQFF
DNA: TGCGCCAGCAGAAAGACAGCCGCCAATGAGCAGTTCTTC

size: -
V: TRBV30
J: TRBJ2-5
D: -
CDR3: CAWSVYSEETQYF
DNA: TGTGCCTGGAGTGTTTACAGCGAAGAGACCCAGTACTTC

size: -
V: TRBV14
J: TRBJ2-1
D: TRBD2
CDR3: CASSQERLAISEQFF
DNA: TGTGCCAGCAGCCAAGAAAGACTAGCGATCAGTGAGCAGTTCTTC